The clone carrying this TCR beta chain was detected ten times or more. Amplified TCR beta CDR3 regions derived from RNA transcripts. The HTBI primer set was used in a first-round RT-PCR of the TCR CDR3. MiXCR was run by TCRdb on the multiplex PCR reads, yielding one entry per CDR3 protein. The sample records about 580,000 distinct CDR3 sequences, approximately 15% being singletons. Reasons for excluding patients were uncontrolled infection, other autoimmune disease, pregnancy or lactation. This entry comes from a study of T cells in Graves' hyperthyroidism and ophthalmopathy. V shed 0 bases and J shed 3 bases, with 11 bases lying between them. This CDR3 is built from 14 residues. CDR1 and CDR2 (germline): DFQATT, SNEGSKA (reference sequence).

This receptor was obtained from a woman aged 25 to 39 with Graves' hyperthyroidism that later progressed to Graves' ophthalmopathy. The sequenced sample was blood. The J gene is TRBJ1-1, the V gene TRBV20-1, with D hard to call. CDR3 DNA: TGCAGTGCTAGAGATAGGTCGGGGTACACTGAAGCTTTCTTT. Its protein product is CSARDRSGYTEAFF.